The source of this T cell receptor beta chain is a study of blood T cell repertoires in COVID-19. Study-wide background: The origin of the acute and convalescent COVID-19 samples was the United States, Italy and Spain. The cDNA or gDNA used as material had been derived from T cells, B-cell-depleted T cells, or PBMCs.

The CDR3 contains 17 residues. V dropped 5 bases and J dropped 3 bases, with 22 bases sitting between them. The germline gives CDR1 LNHDA, CDR2 SQIVND (reference sequence). The data were produced by immunoSEQ multiplex PCR, yet TCRdb's version contains in-frame clones alone and is incomplete. The repertoire consists of roughly 140,000 clones, with about 85% occurring once and the leading ten covering about 4.1%. The receptor was isolated from a woman in her sixties or seventies with active or convalescent COVID-19. V usage is TRBV19 and J usage is TRBJ1-2; the D gene is possibly TRBD1 (5 bases). Material for sequencing was peripheral blood. CDR3 sequence (DNA): TGTGCCAGTAGTCCTGCCTCGGGGGTGGGGGACCACTATGGCTACACCTTC. This sequence encodes CASSPASGVGDHYGYTF. Full variable domain (missing parts from reference TRBV19 and TRBJ1-2): DGGITQSPKYLFRKEGQNVTLSCEQNLNHDAMYWYRQDPGQGLRLIYYSQIVNDFQKGDIAEGYSVSREKKESFPLTVTSAQKNPTAFYLCASSPASGVGDHYGYTFGSGTRLTVV.